The sample holds many counts of the clone carrying this T cell receptor beta chain. The antigen remains undetermined. The V segment lost 7 bases and the J segment 2 bases; nucleotides outside the gene matches: 9. This CDR3 has 15 residues. MiXCR, run by TCRdb on the 5' RACE reads, gives a single entry per CDR3 protein. The sample carries fewer than 200,000 distinct CDR3 sequences, about 20% recorded once. The data originate from a study of CD8 T cells in ankylosing spondylitis. Study-level findings and limits: Prior literature has documented some motif variants in synovial fluid and blood from reactive arthritis. Disease-linked clones were reportedly significantly enriched in matched ankylosing spondylitis synovial fluid.

The sequencing input was blood, either unsorted or a sorted T cell fraction (not recorded which). This clonotype originated in a male donor under 35 with ankylosing spondylitis or in good health (not recorded which). The chain links TRBV12-3 or TRBV12-4 to TRBJ2-5; 8 nucleotides match TRBD2. CDR3: CASILAGEHQETQYF. The CDR3 DNA sequence: TGTGCCAGCATCCTAGCGGGTGAACATCAAGAGACCCAGTACTTC.